What follows are 24 T cell receptor beta chains derived from one specimen sequenced in a study of response to subunit inactivated influenza vaccine. MiXCR, run by TCRdb on the RT-PCR reads, gives a single entry per CDR3 protein. The table lists around 570,000 distinct CDR3 sequences, approximately 10% of them singletons. A further study also used this sample, focusing on T cells expressing NK-cell markers. That source reports: UMIs accompanied the 5'RACE template switching by which TCR beta cDNA was made.

The material was PBMCs from blood, obtained on the day of vaccination. The receptors originated from a man aged 45-65 years who received an inactivated influenza vaccine.

The J gene is TRBJ2-3, the V gene TRBV16; D not certain. Germline V gene sequence: CDR1 KGHSY, CDR2 FQNENV. The V and J ends lost 4 bases and 4 bases respectively, with 9 bases between them. This CDR3 contains 13 residues. This CDR3 reads CASSLLAADTQYF. DNA for the CDR3: TGTGCCAGCAGCCTTCTCGCTGCAGATACGCAGTATTTT.

The CDR3 reads CASSARVTDTQYF. The CDR3 coding sequence is TGTGCCAGCAGTGCCAGGGTCACAGATACGCAGTATTTT. The chain uses TRBV12-3 or TRBV12-4 and TRBJ2-3; D may be TRBD1 (5 bases). V shed 5 bases and J shed 2 bases, with 8 bases lying between them. The CDR3 runs to 13 residues.

This clonotype has just a few counts. This chain joins TRBV19 and TRBJ2-1, with D hard to call. Germline CDR1 reads LNHDA; CDR2 reads SQIVND (reference sequence). The CDR3 is 13 amino acids. Trimming removed 2 bases from V and 3 bases from J, with 5 bases in between. The CDR3 protein is CASSINSYNEQFF. The CDR3 bases are TGTGCCAGTAGTATAAACAGCTACAATGAGCAGTTCTTC.

This chain links TRBV19 with TRBJ2-1, with D perhaps matching TRBD1 (5 bases). V shed 1 base and J shed 8 bases, with 9 bases lying between them. The CDR3 covers 13 residues. The V gene's germline CDR1 is LNHDA and CDR2 SQIVND (reference sequence). In DNA form, the CDR3 reads TGTGCCAGTAGTATAGCAGGGTTCGATGAGCAGTTCTTC. This gives the protein CASSIAGFDEQFF.

CDR3 loop: CASSQSGLGYTF. CDR3 nucleotides: TGTGCCAGCAGCCAGAGTGGTCTTGGCTACACCTTC. The rearrangement links TRBV3-1 to TRBJ1-2, with unresolved D. This CDR3 region has 12 residues. The germline CDR1 and CDR2 sequences are LGHDT and YNNKEL (reference sequence). The germline V and J ends were trimmed by 3 bases and 7 bases, with 9 bases remaining between them.

This clonotype has just a few counts. This chain's CDR3 is CASSASYSGNTIYF. DNA for the CDR3: TGTGCCAGCAGCGCCTCCTACTCTGGAAACACCATATATTTT. This rearrangement joins TRBV16 to TRBJ1-3, with D uncertain. In germline, CDR1 is KGHSY, CDR2 FQNENV. V gave up 5 bases and J gave up 0 bases, with 8 bases separating them. This CDR3 has 14 residues.

CDR3 amino acids: CSASGGYTGELFF. For the CDR3, the DNA is TGCAGTGCTAGCGGCGGCTACACCGGGGAGCTGTTTTTT. The gene calls are TRBV20-1 and TRBJ2-2; D is unresolved. Germline CDR1 DFQATT, CDR2 SNEGSKA (reference sequence). The CDR3 has 13 amino acids. V was trimmed by 3 bases and J by 3 bases, leaving 8 bases between them.

The rearrangement joins TRBV7-8 to TRBJ2-1, with D possibly being TRBD1 (6 bases). CDR1 is SGHVS and CDR2 is FQNEAQ in the germline V gene. Trimming took 1 base from V and 5 from J, leaving 15 bases between them. The CDR3 runs to 16 residues. The CDR3 nucleotides read TGTGCCAGCAGCTTAGGGATTGGACAGCATAACAATGAGCAGTTCTTC. This translates into CASSLGIGQHNNEQFF.

The gene calls are TRBV20-1 and TRBJ2-7; D is perhaps TRBD1 (6 bases). V was pared by 0 bases and J by 0 bases, with 12 bases between. Germline values: CDR1 DFQATT, CDR2 SNEGSKA (reference sequence). This CDR3 contains 15 residues. CDR3 coding DNA: TGCAGTGCTAGAGATACTCAACAGGGCTCCTACGAGCAGTACTTC. It yields the protein CSARDTQQGSYEQYF.

This clonotype occurred a few times. V usage is TRBV7-2 and J usage is TRBJ2-7, with unresolved D. The CDR3 sequence is 16 residues long. CDR1 and CDR2 from the germline V gene are SGHTA and FQGNSA. Deletions cut 0 bases from V and 4 bases from J, with 16 bases between. The CDR3 reads CASSLAINQPLYEQYF. The CDR3 nucleotides are TGTGCCAGCAGCTTAGCAATCAACCAACCCCTATACGAGCAGTACTTC.

This clonotype was detected a few times. The J gene is TRBJ2-1, the V gene TRBV4-3; D is undetermined. This CDR3 spans 18 amino acids. The V gene lost 0 bases and the J gene lost 0 bases, with 15 bases spanning the gap. The germline CDR1 and CDR2 sequences are LGHNA and YSLEER. CDR3 sequence: CASSQDVGGTSSYNEQFF. The DNA for the CDR3 is TGCGCCAGCAGCCAAGATGTAGGCGGAACAAGCTCCTACAATGAGCAGTTCTTC.

As DNA, the CDR3 is TGCGCCAGCAGCCGCGGGGGGTATCAAGCAGATACGCAGTATTTT. It encodes CASSRGGYQADTQYF. The rearrangement joins TRBV4-3 to TRBJ2-3, with 8 positions matching TRBD2. Germline CDR1 is LGHNA and CDR2 is YSLEER. With V trimmed by 4 bases and J by 4 bases, 7 bases remained unmatched. CDR3 size: 15 residues.

Only a few counts were recorded for this clonotype. The V gene is TRBV7-7, the J gene TRBJ2-5, with TRBD2 identical over 7 bases. With V trimmed by 4 bases and J by 3 bases, 5 bases remained unmatched. This CDR3 spans 14 amino acids. Germline V gene lookup returns CDR1 SSHAT and CDR2 FNYEAQ (reference sequence). The CDR3 protein is CASSSGTIKETQYF. CDR3 nucleotide sequence: TGTGCCAGCAGCTCTGGGACTATCAAAGAGACCCAGTACTTC.

The V and J genes are TRBV30 and TRBJ1-2, with TRBD1 matching 7 bases. V gave up 0 bases and J gave up 3 bases; unmatched junction bases: 7. The CDR3 is 15 residues long. Germline CDR1 and CDR2: GTSNPN and SVGIG (reference sequence). The CDR3 spells CAWSVGGRAHYGYTF. The CDR3 nucleotides read TGTGCCTGGAGTGTAGGGGGCAGAGCGCACTATGGCTACACCTTC.

The chain has TRBV6-1 and TRBJ1-6; no clear D. Trimming left V 7 bases short and J 6 bases short, with 10 bases between. The CDR3 runs to 13 residues. From germline, CDR1 is MNHNS and CDR2 SASEGT. In nucleotides, the CDR3 is TGTGCCAGCATGGAGGGATTTAATTCACCCCTCCACTTT. Translation: CASMEGFNSPLHF.

The chain carries TRBV16 and TRBJ2-3, with no clear D. The V and J ends lost 0 bases and 4 bases respectively, with 14 bases between them. Germline V gene data show CDR1 as KGHSY and CDR2 as FQNENV. This CDR3 is 16 amino acids long. CDR3 DNA: TGTGCCAGCAGCCAATCCACCAATCCTCCGGCAGATACGCAGTATTTT. It translates to CASSQSTNPPADTQYF.

This clonotype was recorded a few times. The V and J genes are TRBV18 and TRBJ2-2, with 11 positions matching TRBD2. Trimming at V came to 4 bases and at J to 5 bases, leaving 9 bases not matched to a gene. The CDR3 runs 17 residues. Germline loops: CDR1 KGHSH, CDR2 LQKENI. CDR3 nucleotides: TGTGCCAGCTCACGGGCGCTAGCGGGAGGACGTACCGGGGAGCTGTTTTTT. Amino acids: CASSRALAGGRTGELFF.

This clonotype has only a few counts. This rearrangement joins TRBV6-4 to TRBJ1-5; unclear D gene. The CDR3 covers 15 residues. Per germline, CDR1 MRHNA and CDR2 SNTAGT. Deletions cut 7 bases from V and 0 bases from J, with 13 bases between. The CDR3 coding sequence is TGTGCCAGCAAGGTGGAGGCGGGTAGCAATCAGCCCCAGCATTTT. This sequence encodes CASKVEAGSNQPQHF.

In its sample, this clonotype was seen many times. This chain links TRBV9 with TRBJ2-1, with D maybe TRBD1 (5 bases). Germline V gives CDR1 SGDLS, CDR2 YYNGEE. Trimming removed 4 bases from V and 7 bases from J, with 15 bases in between. The CDR3 is 14 residues long. The CDR3 DNA sequence: TGTGCCAGCAGCATATCGTCAGGGATGAATGAGCAGTTCTTC. As protein: CASSISSGMNEQFF.

This clonotype was counted only a few times. The V call is TRBV21-1, the J call TRBJ2-7; the table names TRBD1, a call not compared with the DNA. TRBV21-1 is described as a pseudogene. The CDR3 covers 16 residues. In DNA, the CDR3 is TGTGCCAGCCAACCGCCCCACAGGGGGTTGTCGTACGAGCAGTACTTC. This translates into CASQPPHRGLSYEQYF.

Many counts were recorded for this clonotype. J is TRBJ2-1 and V is TRBV29-1; TRBD2 agrees at 9 bases. This CDR3 contains 13 residues. Trimming took 7 bases from V and 0 from J; bases not matched to a gene: 1. Germline loops: CDR1 SQVTM, CDR2 ANQGSEA. The CDR3 region is CSGLAVSYNEQFF. DNA for the CDR3: TGCAGCGGACTAGCGGTCTCCTACAATGAGCAGTTCTTC.

V and J are TRBV28 and TRBJ2-7; 9 bases fit TRBD1. The germline V gene encodes CDR1 MDHEN and CDR2 SYDVKM. Unmatched junction bases numbered 7, after V lost 5 bases and J lost 2 bases. The CDR3 consists of 15 residues. The CDR3 spells CASSPLTGGAYEQYF. DNA of the CDR3: TGTGCCAGCAGTCCGCTGACAGGGGGTGCCTACGAGCAGTACTTC.

This clonotype was picked up a small number of times. The genes are TRBV9 and TRBJ2-1, with D perhaps matching TRBD2 (7 bases). The CDR3 has 16 residues. Germline V gene sequence: CDR1 SGDLS, CDR2 YYNGEE. Trimming removed 4 bases from V and 9 bases from J, with 23 bases in between. This CDR3 is CASSLEGGLWLAEQFF. CDR3 nucleotides: TGTGCCAGCAGCCTGGAGGGGGGGCTGTGGTTGGCTGAGCAGTTCTTC.

This clonotype appeared many times. This chain links TRBV10-3 with TRBJ1-1; TRBD1 might be the D (6 bases). Trimming cost V 6 bases and J 5 bases, with 16 bases left between them. In germline, CDR1 is ENHRY, CDR2 SYGVKD. CDR3 size: 14 residues. CDR3 sequence: CAIRGADRSTEAFF. CDR3 nucleotides: TGTGCCATCAGGGGGGCGGACAGATCGACTGAAGCTTTCTTT.